Listed below are T cell receptor beta chains from one sample, sequenced in a study of OX40 agonist ivuxolimab in advanced cancers. Method: immunoSEQ multiplex PCR; TCRdb's copy keeps in-frame clones and lacks some. Of 85,000 to 130,000 clones listed, around nine tenths were seen once; the top ten hold approximately 0.3%. The starting material was CD4+ or CD8+ T cells sorted from blood, obtained in a trial of the OX40 agonist ivuxolimab. These receptors all come from an adult with an advanced solid tumor such as melanoma, head and neck, liver or kidney cancer. CDR3s include the opening cysteine and the closing phenylalanine or tryptophan.

cdr3_aa: CASSRTSGRFNEQFF; cdr3_length: 15; v_call: TRBV6-5
cdr3_aa: CASSYHHRARNTEAFF; cdr3_length: 16; v_call: TRBV6-5
cdr3_aa: CASRPGVKGSGANVLTF; cdr3_length: 17; v_call: TRBV21-1
cdr3_aa: CASSWDRGNQPQHF; cdr3_length: 14; v_call: TRBV18
cdr3_aa: CASSQSIRRSSYNEQFF; cdr3_length: 17; v_call: TRBV4-2
cdr3_aa: CASSLDRRYEQYF; cdr3_length: 13; v_call: TRBV11-1
cdr3_aa: CASSWGGANEQFF; cdr3_length: 13; v_call: TRBV7-2
cdr3_aa: CASSESITIYF; cdr3_length: 11; v_call: TRBV6-1
cdr3_aa: CASSPLGASGRLKTYEQYF; cdr3_length: 19; v_call: TRBV7-3
cdr3_aa: CASRTVNTEAFF; cdr3_length: 12; v_call: TRBV2